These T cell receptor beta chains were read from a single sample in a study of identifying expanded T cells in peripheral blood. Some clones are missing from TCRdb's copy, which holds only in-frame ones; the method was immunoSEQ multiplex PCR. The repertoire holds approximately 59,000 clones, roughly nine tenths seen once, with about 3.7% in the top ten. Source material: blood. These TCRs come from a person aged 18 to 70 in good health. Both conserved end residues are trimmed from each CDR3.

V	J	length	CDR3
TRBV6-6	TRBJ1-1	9	ASSLSTEAF
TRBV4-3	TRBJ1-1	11	ASSQQRDGEAF
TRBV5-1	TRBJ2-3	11	ASSYSSPDTQY
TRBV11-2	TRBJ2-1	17	ASTPKGLTKESIVHEQF
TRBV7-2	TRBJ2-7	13	ASSLDGGGTYEQY
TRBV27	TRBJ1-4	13	ASSLSQGAGEKLF
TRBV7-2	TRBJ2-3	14	ASSLGRRGGYDTQY
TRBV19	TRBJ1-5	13	ASSPRDNQFQPQH
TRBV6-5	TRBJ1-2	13	ASSQINRDNHLYT
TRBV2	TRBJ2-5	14	ASSSPPPRHQETQY
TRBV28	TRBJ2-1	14	ASSLTALQGNYEQF
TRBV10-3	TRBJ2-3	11	AISEGGEGTQY
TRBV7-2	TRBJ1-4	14	ASSLGPQGVGEKLF
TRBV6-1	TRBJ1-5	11	ASSEIWGQPQH
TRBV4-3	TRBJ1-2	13	ASSQDLSGLSGYT
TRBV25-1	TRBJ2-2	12	ASSEGRRTGELF
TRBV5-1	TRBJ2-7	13	ASSLVMGEKYEQY
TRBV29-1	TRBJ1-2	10	SVSGTGDGYT
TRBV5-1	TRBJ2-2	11	ASSWDGAGELF
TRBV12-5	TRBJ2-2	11	ASGLGGPGELF
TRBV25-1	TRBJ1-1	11	ASSHRGDTEAF
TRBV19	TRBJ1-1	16	ASSIGIGQFDMNTEAF
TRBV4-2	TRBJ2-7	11	ASSQQTSREQY
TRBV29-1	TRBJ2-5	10	SVEAGRETQY
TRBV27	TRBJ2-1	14	ASSREVAGPYNEQF
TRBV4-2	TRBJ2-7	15	ASSQGSKTSGSYEQY
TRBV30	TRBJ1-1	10	AWSGGNTEAF
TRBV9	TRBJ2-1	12	ASSRFRVNNEQF
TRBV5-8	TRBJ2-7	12	ASSVKGAYYEQY